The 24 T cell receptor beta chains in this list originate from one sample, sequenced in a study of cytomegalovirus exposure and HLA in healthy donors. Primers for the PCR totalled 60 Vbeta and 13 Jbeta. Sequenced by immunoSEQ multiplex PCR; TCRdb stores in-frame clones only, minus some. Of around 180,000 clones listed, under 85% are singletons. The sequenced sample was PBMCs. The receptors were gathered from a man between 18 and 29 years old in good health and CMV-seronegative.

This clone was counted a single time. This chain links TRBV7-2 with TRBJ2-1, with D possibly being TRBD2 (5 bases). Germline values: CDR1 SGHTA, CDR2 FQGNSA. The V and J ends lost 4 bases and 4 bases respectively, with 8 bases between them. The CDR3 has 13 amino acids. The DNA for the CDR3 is TGTGCCAGCAGCTACAGCGGATACAATGAGCAGTTCTTC. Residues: CASSYSGYNEQFF.

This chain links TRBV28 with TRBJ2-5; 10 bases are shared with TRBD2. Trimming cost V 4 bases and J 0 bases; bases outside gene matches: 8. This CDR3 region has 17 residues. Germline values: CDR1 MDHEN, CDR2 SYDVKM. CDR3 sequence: CASSSPMTSGYQETQYF. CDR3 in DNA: TGTGCCAGCAGTTCCCCGATGACTAGCGGGTACCAAGAGACCCAGTACTTC.

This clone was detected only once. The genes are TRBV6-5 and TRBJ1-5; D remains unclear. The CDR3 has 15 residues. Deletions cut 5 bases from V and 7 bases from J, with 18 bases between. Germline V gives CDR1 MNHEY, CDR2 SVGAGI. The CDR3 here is CASSAPPGSGQPQHF. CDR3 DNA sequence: TGTGCCAGCAGTGCTCCTCCGGGGAGCGGGCAGCCCCAGCATTTT.

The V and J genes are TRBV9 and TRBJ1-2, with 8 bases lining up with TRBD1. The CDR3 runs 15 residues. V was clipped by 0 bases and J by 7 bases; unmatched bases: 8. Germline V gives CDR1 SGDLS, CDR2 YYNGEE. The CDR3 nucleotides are TGTGCCAGCAGCGTAGGGCAGGGGGCCGGGGGTGGCTACACCTTC. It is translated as CASSVGQGAGGGYTF.

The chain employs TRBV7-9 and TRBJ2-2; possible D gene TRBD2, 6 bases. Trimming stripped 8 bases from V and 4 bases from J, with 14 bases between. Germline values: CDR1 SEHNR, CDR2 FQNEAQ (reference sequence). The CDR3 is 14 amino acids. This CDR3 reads CASLTSKTTGELFF. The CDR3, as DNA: TGTGCCAGCCTTACTAGCAAAACCACCGGGGAGCTGTTTTTT.

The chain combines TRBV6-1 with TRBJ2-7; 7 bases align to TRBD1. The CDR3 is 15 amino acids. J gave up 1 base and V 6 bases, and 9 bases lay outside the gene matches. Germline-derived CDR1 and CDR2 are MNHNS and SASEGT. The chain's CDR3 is CASSVGGRDSYEQYF. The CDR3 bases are TGTGCCAGCAGCGTAGGGGGCCGTGATTCCTACGAGCAGTACTTC.

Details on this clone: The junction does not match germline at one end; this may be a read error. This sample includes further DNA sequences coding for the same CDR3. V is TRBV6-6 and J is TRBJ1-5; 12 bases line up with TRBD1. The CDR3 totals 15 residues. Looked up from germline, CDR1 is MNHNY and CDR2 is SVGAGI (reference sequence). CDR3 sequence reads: CASRAGQGAGQPQHF. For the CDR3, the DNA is TGTGCCAGCAGGGCGGGACAGGGGGCCGGTCAGCCCCAGCACTTT.

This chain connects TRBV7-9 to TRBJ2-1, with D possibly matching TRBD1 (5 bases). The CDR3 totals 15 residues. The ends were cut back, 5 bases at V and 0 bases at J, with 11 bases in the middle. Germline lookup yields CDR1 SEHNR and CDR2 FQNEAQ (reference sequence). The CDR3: CASSLGATSYNEQFF. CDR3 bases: TGTGCCAGCAGCCTAGGGGCGACCTCCTACAATGAGCAGTTCTTC.

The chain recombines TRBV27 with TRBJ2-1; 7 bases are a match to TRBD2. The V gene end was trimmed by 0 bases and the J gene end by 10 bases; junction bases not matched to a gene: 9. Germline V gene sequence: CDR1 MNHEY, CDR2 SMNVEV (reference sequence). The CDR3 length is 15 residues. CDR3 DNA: TGTGCCAGCAGTTTATCGTACCCCGCGGGAGTGGAGCAGTTCTTC. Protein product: CASSLSYPAGVEQFF.

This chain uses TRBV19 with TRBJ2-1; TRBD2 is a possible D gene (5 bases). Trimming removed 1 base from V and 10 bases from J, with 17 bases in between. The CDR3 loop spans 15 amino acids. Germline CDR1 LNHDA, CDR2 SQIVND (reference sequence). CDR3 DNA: TGTGCCAGTAGTATAGCGGACTCCGGAGGAGGAGAGCAGTTCTTC. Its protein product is CASSIADSGGGEQFF.

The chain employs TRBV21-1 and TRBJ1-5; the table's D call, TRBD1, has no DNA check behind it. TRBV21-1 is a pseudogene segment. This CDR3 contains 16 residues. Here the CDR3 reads CASSKVRDRLHQPQHF. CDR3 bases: TGTGCCAGCAGCAAAGTAAGGGACAGACTCCATCAGCCCCAGCATTTT.

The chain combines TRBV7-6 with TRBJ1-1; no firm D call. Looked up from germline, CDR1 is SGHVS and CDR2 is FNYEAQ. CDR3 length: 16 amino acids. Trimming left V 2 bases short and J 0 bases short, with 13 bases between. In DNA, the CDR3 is TGTGCCAGCAGCTTATTCCGGGTTGCTCTGAACACTGAAGCTTTCTTT. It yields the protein CASSLFRVALNTEAFF.

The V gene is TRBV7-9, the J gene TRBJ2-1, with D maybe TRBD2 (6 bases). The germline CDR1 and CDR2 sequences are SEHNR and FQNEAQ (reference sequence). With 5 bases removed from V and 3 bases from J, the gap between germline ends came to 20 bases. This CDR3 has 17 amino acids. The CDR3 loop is CASSRTTGLFIYNEQFF. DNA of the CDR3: TGTGCCAGCAGCAGAACCACTGGACTATTCATCTACAATGAGCAGTTCTTC.

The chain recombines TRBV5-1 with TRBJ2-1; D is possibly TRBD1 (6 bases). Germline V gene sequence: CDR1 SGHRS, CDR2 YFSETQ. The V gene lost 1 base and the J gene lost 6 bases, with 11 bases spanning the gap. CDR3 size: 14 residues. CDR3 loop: CASSLITGSNEQFF. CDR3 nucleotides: TGCGCCAGCAGCTTGATTACAGGGAGCAATGAGCAGTTCTTC.

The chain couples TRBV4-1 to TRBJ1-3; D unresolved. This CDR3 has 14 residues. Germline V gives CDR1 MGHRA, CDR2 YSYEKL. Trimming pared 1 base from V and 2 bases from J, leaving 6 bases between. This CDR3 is CASSQAGAGNTIYF. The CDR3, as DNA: TGCGCCAGCAGCCAAGCGGGTGCTGGAAACACCATATATTTT.

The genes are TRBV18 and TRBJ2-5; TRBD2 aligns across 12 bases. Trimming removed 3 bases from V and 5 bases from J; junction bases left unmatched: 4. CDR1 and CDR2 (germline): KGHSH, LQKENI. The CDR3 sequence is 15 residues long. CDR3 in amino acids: CASSPPSGGDETQYF. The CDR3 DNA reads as TGTGCCAGCTCACCTCCTAGCGGGGGGGATGAGACCCAGTACTTC.

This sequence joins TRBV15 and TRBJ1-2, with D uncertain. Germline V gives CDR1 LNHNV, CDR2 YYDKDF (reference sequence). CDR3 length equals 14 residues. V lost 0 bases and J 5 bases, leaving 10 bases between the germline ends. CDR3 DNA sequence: TGTGCCACCAGCAGAGATTTGGCCGTATATGGCTACACCTTC. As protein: CATSRDLAVYGYTF.

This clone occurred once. The CDR3 DNA is TGTGCCAGCAGCTTCCCGGGTAGGAGCAGTGAAAAACTGTTTTTT. It encodes CASSFPGRSSEKLFF. The chain joins TRBV11-2 to TRBJ1-4, with D unclear. Trimming took 3 bases from V and 7 from J, leaving 15 bases between them. The CDR3 runs to 15 residues. Germline-derived CDR1 and CDR2 are SGHAT and FQNNGV.

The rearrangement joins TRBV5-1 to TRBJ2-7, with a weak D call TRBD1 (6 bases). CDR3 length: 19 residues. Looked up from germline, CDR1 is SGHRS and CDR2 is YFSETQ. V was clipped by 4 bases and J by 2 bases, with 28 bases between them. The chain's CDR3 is CASSQAEQHREWGPYEQYF. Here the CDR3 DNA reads TGCGCCAGCAGCCAAGCCGAGCAACACAGGGAGTGGGGACCCTACGAGCAGTACTTC.

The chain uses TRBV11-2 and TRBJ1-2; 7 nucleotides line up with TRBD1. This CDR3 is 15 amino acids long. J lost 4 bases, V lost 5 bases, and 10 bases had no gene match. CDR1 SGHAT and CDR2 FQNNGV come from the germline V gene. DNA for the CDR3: TGTGCCAGCAGCGTCAGACAGGGAGATCCCTATGGCTACACCTTC. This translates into CASSVRQGDPYGYTF.

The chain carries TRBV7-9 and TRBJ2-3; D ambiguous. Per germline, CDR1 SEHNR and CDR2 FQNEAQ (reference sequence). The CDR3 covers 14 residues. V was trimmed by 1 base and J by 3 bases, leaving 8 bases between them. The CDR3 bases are TGTGCCAGCAGCTTAGGACGGGTAACAGATACGCAGTATTTT. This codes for CASSLGRVTDTQYF.

CDR3 amino acids: CASIRLAGEVYNEQFF. For the CDR3, the DNA is TGTGCCAGCATCAGACTAGCGGGAGAAGTCTACAATGAGCAGTTCTTC. V is TRBV5-6 and J is TRBJ2-1, with 12 bases aligning to TRBD2. The trim removed 6 bases at V and 3 bases at J, leaving 7 bases unmatched. The germline gives CDR1 SGHDT, CDR2 YYEEEE. The CDR3 sequence is 16 residues long.

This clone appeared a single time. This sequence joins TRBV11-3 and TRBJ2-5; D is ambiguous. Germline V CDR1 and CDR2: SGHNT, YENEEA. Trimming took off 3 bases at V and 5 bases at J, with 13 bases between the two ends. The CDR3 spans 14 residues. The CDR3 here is CASSFRSESETQYF. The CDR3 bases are TGTGCCAGCAGCTTTCGGAGCGAGTCGGAGACCCAGTACTTC.

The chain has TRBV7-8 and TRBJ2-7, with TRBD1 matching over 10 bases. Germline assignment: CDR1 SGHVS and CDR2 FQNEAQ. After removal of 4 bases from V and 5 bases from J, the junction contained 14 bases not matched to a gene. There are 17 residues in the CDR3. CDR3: CASSWPPDRGFRHEQYF. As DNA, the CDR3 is TGTGCCAGCAGCTGGCCCCCGGACAGGGGGTTTCGCCACGAGCAGTACTTC.